One and the same sample provided the 5 T cell receptor beta chains below, sequenced in a study of cytomegalovirus exposure and HLA in healthy donors. Primers: 60 Vbeta forward and 13 Jbeta reverse. Only in-frame clones appear in the TCRdb table, and some are missing; sequencing was by immunoSEQ multiplex PCR. Here the sample spans about 63,000 clones, more than 60% being singletons. Sequencing used PBMCs. Receptors originate from a woman aged 25 to 45 in good health and CMV-seronegative.

The rearrangement links TRBV7-2 to TRBJ2-1; D not certain. Germline V gives CDR1 SGHTA, CDR2 FQGNSA. The V and J ends lost 7 bases and 10 bases respectively, with 14 bases between them. The CDR3 is 12 amino acids. The CDR3 here is CASTVPQAEQFF. The CDR3 region has the DNA TGTGCCAGCACTGTGCCTCAGGCGGAGCAGTTCTTC.

V usage is TRBV27 and J usage is TRBJ1-2; 8 bases match TRBD1. The V and J ends lost 8 bases and 4 bases, in that order; junction bases with no gene match: 3. Germline values: CDR1 MNHEY, CDR2 SMNVEV (reference sequence). There are 12 residues in the CDR3. CDR3 protein: CASGQGSYGYTF. For the CDR3, the DNA is TGTGCCAGCGGACAGGGAAGCTATGGCTACACCTTC.

The rearrangement uses TRBV27 and TRBJ1-2; 8 bases match TRBD1. From germline, CDR1 is MNHEY and CDR2 SMNVEV (reference sequence). This CDR3 is built from 14 residues. V was pared by 1 base and J by 7 bases, with 5 bases of the junction left unmatched. The CDR3 region has the DNA TGTGCCAGCAGTTTATGGGCAGGGGGCGGTGGCTACACCTTC. Encoded protein: CASSLWAGGGGYTF.

The chain has TRBV7-2 and TRBJ2-1, with 12 nucleotides matching TRBD2. V lost 5 bases and J lost 5; bases outside the gene matches: 7. Germline CDR1 reads SGHTA; CDR2 reads FQGNSA. The CDR3 is made up of 16 amino acids. The CDR3 coding sequence is TGTGCCAGCAGCGCGCGACTAGCGGGAGCCAACAATGAGCAGTTCTTC. Its protein product is CASSARLAGANNEQFF.

This clone was found once. This chain joins TRBV4-3 and TRBJ1-2, with D possibly TRBD1 on 5 matching bases. The CDR3 is 15 amino acids. CDR1 and CDR2 (germline): LGHNA, YSLEER. Trimming took off 0 bases at V and 4 bases at J, with 12 bases between the two ends. In nucleotides, the CDR3 is TGCGCCAGCAGCCAAGATCGAATAGGGGTCTATGGCTACACCTTC. Encoded protein: CASSQDRIGVYGYTF.